The rows below give T cell receptor beta chains drawn from one sample of a study of T cell responses to AZD1222 COVID-19 vaccine. TCRdb's table, derived via immunoSEQ multiplex PCR, lists solely in-frame clones and lacks some. The sample includes 150,000 or so clones, roughly nine tenths of them seen just once. The specimen comprised peripheral blood, sampled on day 0 of AZD1222 vaccination. Receptor source: an adult in good health. The CDR3 runs from the conserved cysteine through the conserved F or W. The order of the fields is V gene, J gene, clone size, D gene, CDR3 DNA, CDR3 protein. A D gene is named only where the DNA matches it firmly. Only some rows state a clone size, as once, few, many or a class for expanded clones.

v_gene: TRBV7-8
j_gene: TRBJ2-1
abundance: -
d_gene: TRBD1
CDR3nt: TGTGCCAGCAGCCTAGTAAGGACAGGGTTCAATGAGCAGTTCTTC
CDR3aa: CASSLVRTGFNEQFF

v_gene: TRBV6-2/TRBV6-3
j_gene: TRBJ1-2
abundance: -
d_gene: -
CDR3nt: TGTGCCAGCAGCGACGGTGGGGAAGACGGCTATGGCTACACCTTC
CDR3aa: CASSDGGEDGYGYTF

v_gene: TRBV7-9
j_gene: TRBJ2-2
abundance: -
d_gene: -
CDR3nt: TGTGCCAGCAGCTTAGGGCGGAGGGGGAACACCGGGGAGCTGTTTTTT
CDR3aa: CASSLGRRGNTGELFF

v_gene: TRBV29-1
j_gene: TRBJ1-4
abundance: -
d_gene: -
CDR3nt: TGCAGCGTTCGGGACGGGGAAACTAATGAAAAACTGTTTTTT
CDR3aa: CSVRDGETNEKLFF

v_gene: TRBV30
j_gene: TRBJ2-4
abundance: once
d_gene: -
CDR3nt: TGTGCCTGGGGTCGAATCGGGGGTGTAGACATTCAGTACTTC
CDR3aa: CAWGRIGGVDIQYF

v_gene: TRBV6-5
j_gene: TRBJ1-1
abundance: few
d_gene: TRBD1
CDR3nt: TGTGCCAGCAGTCGAGACAGGGGGATGAACACTGAAGCTTTCTTT
CDR3aa: CASSRDRGMNTEAFF

v_gene: TRBV28
j_gene: TRBJ2-5
abundance: -
d_gene: TRBD2
CDR3nt: TGTGCCAGCAGCAATAGCGGGAGCCAAGAGACCCAGTACTTC
CDR3aa: CASSNSGSQETQYF

v_gene: TRBV7-9
j_gene: TRBJ1-2
abundance: -
d_gene: -
CDR3nt: TGTGCCAGCAGCTTGGGGGGGCAAGGCTACACCTTC
CDR3aa: CASSLGGQGYTF

v_gene: TRBV4-1
j_gene: TRBJ2-7
abundance: -
d_gene: TRBD2
CDR3nt: TGCGCCAGCAGCCACCGACTAGCGGTATCCTACGAGCAGTACTTC
CDR3aa: CASSHRLAVSYEQYF

v_gene: TRBV2
j_gene: TRBJ1-5
abundance: once
d_gene: TRBD1
CDR3nt: TGTGCCAGCAGTGCCGGGACAGCCAATCAGCCCCAGCATTTT
CDR3aa: CASSAGTANQPQHF

v_gene: TRBV30
j_gene: TRBJ1-5
abundance: -
d_gene: TRBD1
CDR3nt: TGTGCCTGGAGTACCGACAGGGATCAGCCCCAGCATTTT
CDR3aa: CAWSTDRDQPQHF

v_gene: TRBV11-2
j_gene: TRBJ2-7
abundance: once
d_gene: -
CDR3nt: TGTGCCAGCAGCCCACCGGAGGCTCTCTCCTACGAGCAGTACTTC
CDR3aa: CASSPPEALSYEQYF

v_gene: TRBV7-9
j_gene: TRBJ1-1
abundance: once
d_gene: TRBD1
CDR3nt: TGTGCCAGCAGCTTTGAACAGGGGGGGAGGACTGAAGCTTTCTTT
CDR3aa: CASSFEQGGRTEAFF

v_gene: TRBV10-3
j_gene: TRBJ1-1
abundance: -
d_gene: -
CDR3nt: TGTGCCATCGCGGCGGGACCCCAAGGGGCTTTCTTT
CDR3aa: CAIAAGPQGAFF

v_gene: TRBV10-1
j_gene: TRBJ2-2
abundance: -
d_gene: -
CDR3nt: TGCGCCAGCAGTGGCCTCCCGAACGCCGGGGAGCTGTTTTTT
CDR3aa: CASSGLPNAGELFF

v_gene: TRBV19
j_gene: TRBJ1-5
abundance: -
d_gene: TRBD1
CDR3nt: TGTGCCAGTAGTCCGCCGGGACAGTCCCATCAGCCCCAGCATTTT
CDR3aa: CASSPPGQSHQPQHF

v_gene: TRBV10-1
j_gene: TRBJ1-1
abundance: -
d_gene: -
CDR3nt: TGCGCCAGCAGTGAGTCTGGGGAAACCTCTGAAGCTTTCTTT
CDR3aa: CASSESGETSEAFF

v_gene: TRBV19
j_gene: TRBJ2-2
abundance: -
d_gene: -
CDR3nt: TGTGCCAGTAGTAAGGTCCCGAACACCGGGGAGCTGTTTTTT
CDR3aa: CASSKVPNTGELFF

v_gene: TRBV2
j_gene: TRBJ2-5
abundance: -
d_gene: -
CDR3nt: TGTGCCAGCAGCCGACCGGCCAATAAAGAGACCCAGTACTTC
CDR3aa: CASSRPANKETQYF

v_gene: TRBV5-1
j_gene: TRBJ1-1
abundance: -
d_gene: -
CDR3nt: TGCGCCAGCAGCTTGACACTAATGAACACTGAAGCTTTCTTT
CDR3aa: CASSLTLMNTEAFF

v_gene: TRBV30
j_gene: TRBJ1-5
abundance: -
d_gene: TRBD1
CDR3nt: TGTGCCTGGAGCGAGGGACAGGGGGCAAGCGAGCCCCAGCATTTT
CDR3aa: CAWSEGQGASEPQHF

v_gene: TRBV5-5
j_gene: TRBJ1-2
abundance: -
d_gene: -
CDR3nt: TGTGCCAGCTCAGAGGTAGCGAACTATGGCTACACCTTC
CDR3aa: CASSEVANYGYTF

v_gene: TRBV5-5
j_gene: TRBJ2-5
abundance: -
d_gene: -
CDR3nt: TGTGCCAGCAGCTCCCGACCGACTAGCCAAGAGACCCAGTACTTC
CDR3aa: CASSSRPTSQETQYF

v_gene: TRBV12-3/TRBV12-4
j_gene: TRBJ2-3
abundance: -
d_gene: -
CDR3nt: TGTGCCAGCAGAGACTACACAGATACGCAGTATTTT
CDR3aa: CASRDYTDTQYF

v_gene: TRBV28
j_gene: TRBJ1-1
abundance: -
d_gene: -
CDR3nt: TGTGCCAGCAGTTTGCTTAGGGTTTCTTCAGCTTTCTTT
CDR3aa: CASSLLRVSSAFF

v_gene: TRBV5-1
j_gene: TRBJ1-4
abundance: once
d_gene: -
CDR3nt: TGCGCCAGCAGCATCGGGGGGACTAATGAAAAACTGTTTTTT
CDR3aa: CASSIGGTNEKLFF

v_gene: TRBV6-5
j_gene: TRBJ1-1
abundance: -
d_gene: TRBD1
CDR3nt: TGTGCCAGCACTCCCGGGGACAGGAACACTGAAGCTTTCTTT
CDR3aa: CASTPGDRNTEAFF

v_gene: TRBV10-2
j_gene: TRBJ2-7
abundance: -
d_gene: -
CDR3nt: TGCGCCAGCAGGAGGGATAGCTCCTACGAGCAGTACTTC
CDR3aa: CASRRDSSYEQYF

v_gene: TRBV19
j_gene: TRBJ1-1
abundance: few
d_gene: -
CDR3nt: TGTGCCAGTAGTATCCAGGGACCGAACACTGAAGCTTTCTTT
CDR3aa: CASSIQGPNTEAFF

v_gene: TRBV3-1/TRBV3-2
j_gene: TRBJ2-7
abundance: few
d_gene: TRBD2
CDR3nt: TGTGCCAGCAGCCAAGCGAGCGGGGTAGGGTACGAGCAGTACTTC
CDR3aa: CASSQASGVGYEQYF

v_gene: TRBV28
j_gene: TRBJ2-2
abundance: -
d_gene: TRBD2
CDR3nt: TGTGCCAGCAGTCGTGGACTAGCGGGATTTACCGGGGAGCTGTTTTTT
CDR3aa: CASSRGLAGFTGELFF

v_gene: TRBV2
j_gene: TRBJ2-7
abundance: -
d_gene: -
CDR3nt: TGTGCCAGCAGACTGACACTTACCTACGAGCAGTACTTC
CDR3aa: CASRLTLTYEQYF

v_gene: TRBV27
j_gene: TRBJ1-2
abundance: -
d_gene: TRBD1
CDR3nt: TGTGCCAGCAGGATGGACAGGGGAGCTAACTATGGCTACACCTTC
CDR3aa: CASRMDRGANYGYTF

v_gene: TRBV6-5
j_gene: TRBJ2-5
abundance: -
d_gene: TRBD2
CDR3nt: TGTGCCAGCAGTCTTGCGGGAGGTATCCAAGAGACCCAGTACTTC
CDR3aa: CASSLAGGIQETQYF

v_gene: TRBV5-1
j_gene: TRBJ1-2
abundance: -
d_gene: -
CDR3nt: TGCGCCAGCAGCTTAACAGTGTCATCGGGCTACACCTTC
CDR3aa: CASSLTVSSGYTF

v_gene: TRBV19
j_gene: TRBJ2-2
abundance: -
d_gene: -
CDR3nt: TGTGCCAGTAATGGTGGCTCCGGGGAGCTGTTTTTT
CDR3aa: CASNGGSGELFF

v_gene: TRBV5-4
j_gene: TRBJ2-2
abundance: -
d_gene: -
CDR3nt: TGTGCCAGCAGCTCCATGGCCACCATCGTCGGGGAGCTGTTTTTT
CDR3aa: CASSSMATIVGELFF

v_gene: TRBV2
j_gene: TRBJ2-1
abundance: -
d_gene: TRBD2
CDR3nt: TGTGCCACCGCCACGGGGGGGTACAATGAGCAGTTCTTC
CDR3aa: CATATGGYNEQFF

v_gene: TRBV20-1
j_gene: TRBJ1-6
abundance: -
d_gene: -
CDR3nt: TGCAGTGCTAGTGGTACGGGGGCGAATAATTCACCCCTCCACTTT
CDR3aa: CSASGTGANNSPLHF

v_gene: TRBV5-8
j_gene: TRBJ1-1
abundance: -
d_gene: TRBD1
CDR3nt: TGTGCCAGCAGGGTGAAGGGACAGTCTGAAGCTTTCTTT
CDR3aa: CASRVKGQSEAFF

v_gene: TRBV4-3
j_gene: TRBJ2-7
abundance: -
d_gene: -
CDR3nt: TGCGCCAGCAGCCCGAATAGCGGTAACACCTACGAGCAGTACTTC
CDR3aa: CASSPNSGNTYEQYF

v_gene: TRBV2
j_gene: TRBJ1-1
abundance: -
d_gene: -
CDR3nt: TGTGCCAGCAGTGAGGCCACAAACACTGAAGCTTTCTTT
CDR3aa: CASSEATNTEAFF

v_gene: TRBV7-8
j_gene: TRBJ2-5
abundance: -
d_gene: TRBD2
CDR3nt: TGTGCCAGCAGCTCCGACTTAGCGGGAGGGTGGGAGACCCAGTACTTC
CDR3aa: CASSSDLAGGWETQYF

v_gene: TRBV12-3/TRBV12-4
j_gene: TRBJ1-1
abundance: -
d_gene: -
CDR3nt: TGTGCCAGCAGTTTAGAGGGGTCCACTGAAGCTTTCTTT
CDR3aa: CASSLEGSTEAFF

v_gene: TRBV2
j_gene: TRBJ1-4
abundance: -
d_gene: -
CDR3nt: TGTGCCAGCAGTCGTACTCGGGCGTATAATGAAAAACTGTTTTTT
CDR3aa: CASSRTRAYNEKLFF

v_gene: TRBV7-9
j_gene: TRBJ1-1
abundance: -
d_gene: -
CDR3nt: TGTGCCAGCAGCCTGAGTAGCACTGAAGCTTTCTTT
CDR3aa: CASSLSSTEAFF

v_gene: TRBV5-4
j_gene: TRBJ1-4
abundance: -
d_gene: -
CDR3nt: TGTGCCAGCAGCTTGGAAGCCAAACCGAATGAAAAACTGTTTTTT
CDR3aa: CASSLEAKPNEKLFF

v_gene: TRBV7-2
j_gene: TRBJ1-4
abundance: -
d_gene: -
CDR3nt: TGTGCCAGCAGCTTAGGGTCTACGGTTAATGAAAAACTGTTTTTT
CDR3aa: CASSLGSTVNEKLFF

v_gene: TRBV24-1
j_gene: TRBJ2-1
abundance: -
d_gene: TRBD1
CDR3nt: TGTGCCACCCGACAGGGGAATCTCAATGAGCAGTTCTTC
CDR3aa: CATRQGNLNEQFF

v_gene: TRBV7-9
j_gene: TRBJ1-2
abundance: -
d_gene: -
CDR3nt: TGTGCCAGCAGCTTAGGGGGGGCCACTAACTATGGCTACACCTTC
CDR3aa: CASSLGGATNYGYTF

v_gene: TRBV5-8
j_gene: TRBJ1-1
abundance: -
d_gene: TRBD1
CDR3nt: TGTGCCAGCAGCCCGGGACAGGGCGCATGGACTGAAGCTTTCTTT
CDR3aa: CASSPGQGAWTEAFF

v_gene: TRBV30
j_gene: TRBJ2-5
abundance: once
d_gene: TRBD2
CDR3nt: TGTGCCTGGAGTGTACTAGCGGGAGAGACCCAGTACTTC
CDR3aa: CAWSVLAGETQYF

v_gene: TRBV7-2
j_gene: TRBJ1-6
abundance: -
d_gene: -
CDR3nt: TGTGCCAGCAGCTCATACCCTTCCCCCAATAATTCACCCCTCCACTTT
CDR3aa: CASSSYPSPNNSPLHF

v_gene: TRBV3-1/TRBV3-2
j_gene: TRBJ1-1
abundance: -
d_gene: -
CDR3nt: TGTGCCAGCAGCCAACCTACACAAGTGAACACTGAAGCTTTCTTT
CDR3aa: CASSQPTQVNTEAFF

v_gene: TRBV9
j_gene: TRBJ1-3
abundance: -
d_gene: -
CDR3nt: TGTGCCAGCAGCGCTCCGGGGGCCCGAGGAAACACCATATATTTT
CDR3aa: CASSAPGARGNTIYF

v_gene: TRBV28
j_gene: TRBJ2-7
abundance: -
d_gene: TRBD2
CDR3nt: TGTGCCAGCAGTTTAAGCGGGGGCGGCTCCTACGAGCAGTACTTC
CDR3aa: CASSLSGGGSYEQYF

v_gene: TRBV2
j_gene: TRBJ1-6
abundance: -
d_gene: -
CDR3nt: TGTGCCAGCAGTACGGATTCACCCCTCCACTTT
CDR3aa: CASSTDSPLHF